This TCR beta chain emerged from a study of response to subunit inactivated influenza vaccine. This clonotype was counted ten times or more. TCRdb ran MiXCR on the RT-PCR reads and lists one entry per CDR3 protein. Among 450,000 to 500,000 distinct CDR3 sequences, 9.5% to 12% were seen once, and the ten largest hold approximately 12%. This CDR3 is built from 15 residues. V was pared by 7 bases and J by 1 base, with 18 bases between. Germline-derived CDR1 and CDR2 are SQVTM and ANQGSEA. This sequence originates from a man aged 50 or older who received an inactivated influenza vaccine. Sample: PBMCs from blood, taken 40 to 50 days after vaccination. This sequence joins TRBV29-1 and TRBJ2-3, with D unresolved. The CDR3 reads CSGQVYFRGTDTQYF. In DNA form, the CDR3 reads TGCAGCGGGCAGGTCTATTTTCGCGGCACAGATACGCAGTATTTT.